This T cell receptor beta chain came from a study of cytomegalovirus exposure and HLA in healthy donors. The study's findings and limits: Looking again later, the authors saw that most CMV-associated TCR beta chains seemed HLA-restricted.

Both 60 Vbeta primers and 13 Jbeta primers went into the PCR. Assay: immunoSEQ multiplex PCR; the TCRdb copy retains only in-frame clones and omits some. The data show around 120,000 clones, with approximately 81% seen just once and about 0.75% held by the top ten. Remarks on this clone: Its antigen remains unknown.

The CDR3 consists of 17 residues. V lost 5 bases to trimming and J lost 0 bases, with 22 bases between them. Germline V gene sequence: CDR1 SQVTM, CDR2 ANQGSEA. The sequence was obtained from a man aged 18 to 30 in good health and CMV-seronegative. Input material: PBMCs. V and J are TRBV29-1 and TRBJ1-2; D unclear. In DNA, the CDR3 is TGCAGCGTTACTAAAGGCCCTCCAACAATAGCTAACTATGGCTACACCTTC. Its translation is CSVTKGPPTIANYGYTF.